This T cell receptor beta chain comes out of a study of T cell repertoires in cytomegalovirus infection. TCRdb ran MiXCR on the reads and lists one entry per CDR3 protein. This sample yields fewer than 250,000 distinct CDR3 sequences, of which under 25% are seen a single time; 18% belongs to the top ten. This CDR3 has 14 residues. From germline, CDR1 is SGHTA and CDR2 FQGNSA. Trimming removed 0 bases from V and 5 bases from J, with 11 bases in between. This sequence was found in a human donor in good health (CMV status not recorded). Some clones in this sample may be carry-over from other donors' samples. Sequencing was performed on CD8+ T cells from PBMCs. V and J are TRBV7-2 and TRBJ2-7; D is perhaps TRBD2 (6 bases). The CDR3 sequence: CASSLAGGAHEQYF. CDR3 DNA sequence: TGTGCCAGCAGCTTAGCGGGCGGGGCCCACGAGCAGTACTTC.